These T cell receptor beta chains were read from a single sample in a study of T-cell memory formation after mild COVID-19. TCRdb reanalysed the 5' RACE reads using MiXCR and keeps one entry per CDR3 protein. The profile shows about 140,000 distinct CDR3 sequences, 13% to 15% of them singletons. Material: PBMCs or a T cell subset sorted from them (not recorded which). The origin of the receptors is an adult woman who had mild COVID-19 (a few samples of this study predate the infection). Cell type and time point are not known. Both conserved end residues are part of each CDR3. D genes are given only for firm matches. Not all rows give a size; the values are once, few, many and, for expanded clones, a class.

j_call v_call clone_size d_call cdr3_aa cdr3_nt
TRBJ1-6 TRBV6-1 few TRBD1 CASSEMEQGAGSLHF TGTGCCAGCAGTGAAATGGAGCAGGGGGCGGGTTCCCTCCACTTT
TRBJ2-1 TRBV4-1 many TRBD2 CASSPKQRGGSNEQFF TGCGCCAGCAGCCCAAAACAACGGGGGGGTAGCAATGAGCAGTTCTTC
TRBJ2-7 TRBV12-3/TRBV12-4 - - CASSSPGLTYEQYF TGTGCCAGCAGTTCCCCGGGACTGACCTACGAGCAGTACTTC
TRBJ2-7 TRBV19 - TRBD1 CASSMGQGYEQYF TGTGCCAGTAGTATGGGACAGGGCTACGAGCAGTACTTC
TRBJ2-7 TRBV5-6 - - CASSPNPGTSEYF TGTGCCAGCAGCCCTAACCCCGGGACATCAGAGTACTTC
TRBJ1-4 TRBV14 few TRBD1 CASSQLRGHEKLFF TGTGCCAGCAGCCAATTAAGGGGGCATGAAAAACTGTTTTTT
TRBJ2-5 TRBV7-8 few TRBD1 CASSPLTGWETQYF TGTGCCAGCAGCCCCTTGACAGGGTGGGAGACCCAGTACTTC
TRBJ2-1 TRBV29-1 - - CSVQRDGHYNEQFF TGCAGCGTCCAACGGGACGGCCACTACAATGAGCAGTTCTTC
TRBJ2-7 TRBV4-2 - - CASSQDHEQYF TGTGCCAGCAGCCAAGATCACGAGCAGTACTTC
TRBJ2-1 TRBV20-1 many TRBD1 CSARVGTASYNEQFF TGCAGTGCTAGGGTAGGGACAGCTTCCTACAATGAGCAGTTCTTC
TRBJ2-3 TRBV20-1 - - CSARGWAGESTSMDTQYF TGCAGTGCTAGAGGTTGGGCAGGGGAATCGACCAGTATGGATACGCAGTATTTT
TRBJ1-5 TRBV7-8 - - CASSLWARPPGQPQHF TGTGCCAGCAGCTTGTGGGCAAGACCCCCCGGGCAGCCCCAGCATTTT
TRBJ2-7 TRBV2 - - CASRTSGPANF TGTGCCAGCAGAACCTCAGGCCCGGCTAATTTC
TRBJ2-7 TRBV20-1 few TRBD2 CSARDLAGGSYEQYF TGCAGTGCTAGAGATTTAGCGGGAGGCTCCTACGAGCAGTACTTC
TRBJ1-6 TRBV27 - TRBD1 CASSLQGVRGNSPLHF TGTGCCAGCAGTTTGCAGGGGGTACGCGGCAATTCACCCCTCCACTTT
TRBJ1-2 TRBV4-1 few - CASSQEGSGYDGYTF TGCGCCAGCAGCCAAGAGGGTTCAGGGTATGACGGCTACACCTTC
TRBJ1-6 TRBV5-5 - - CASSRDTNSPLHF TGTGCCAGCAGCCGGGACACCAATTCACCCCTCCACTTT
TRBJ2-7 TRBV20-1 few TRBD1 CSARRQGAYEQYF TGCAGTGCTAGACGACAGGGAGCCTACGAGCAGTACTTC
TRBJ2-7 TRBV5-6 few - CASSLVNRAYEQYF TGTGCCAGCAGCTTGGTGAACAGGGCCTACGAGCAGTACTTC
TRBJ2-1 TRBV4-1 few - CASSQEGAGSSPEQFF TGCGCCAGCAGCCAAGAGGGCGCAGGGTCGAGCCCTGAGCAGTTCTTC
TRBJ1-1 TRBV4-3 few - CASSDYRNTEAFF TGCGCCAGCAGCGACTACAGGAACACTGAAGCTTTCTTT
TRBJ2-3 TRBV7-6 few - CASSLLERTTDTQYF TGTGCCAGCAGCTTGCTTGAGAGAACTACAGATACGCAGTATTTT
TRBJ2-7 TRBV7-9 few TRBD2 CASSPSTGTSSYEQYF TGTGCCAGCAGCCCTAGTACTGGGACTAGCAGCTACGAGCAGTACTTC
TRBJ1-2 TRBV9 - - CASSGNTYGYTF TGTGCCAGCAGCGGAAACACATATGGCTACACCTTC
TRBJ1-6 TRBV5-4 few - CASSFGNSPLHF TGTGCCAGCAGCTTTGGGAATTCACCCCTCCACTTT
TRBJ2-7 TRBV6-2/TRBV6-3 - TRBD2 CASTLGGWYEQYF TGTGCCAGCACCCTGGGAGGGTGGTACGAGCAGTACTTC
TRBJ2-1 TRBV12-3/TRBV12-4 - - CASSFVRLVENEQFF TGTGCCAGCAGTTTCGTAAGGCTAGTTGAAAATGAGCAGTTCTTC
TRBJ2-7 TRBV4-1 many TRBD1 CASSFPGQGFYEQYF TGCGCCAGCAGCTTCCCGGGACAGGGGTTTTACGAGCAGTACTTC
TRBJ2-6 TRBV4-1 medium-sized - CASSQEASGANVLTF TGCGCCAGCAGCCAAGAAGCCTCTGGGGCCAACGTCCTGACTTTC
TRBJ1-2 TRBV7-9 - - CASSLKPHSYGYTF TGTGCCAGCAGCCTCAAGCCTCATAGCTATGGCTACACCTTC
TRBJ2-3 TRBV7-3 - TRBD2 CASSPGLAGGPGTDTQYF TGTGCCAGCAGCCCCGGACTAGCGGGGGGGCCGGGCACAGATACGCAGTATTTT
TRBJ2-3 TRBV20-1 - - CSARDLEGAQYF TGCAGTGCTAGAGATCTGGAGGGAGCGCAGTATTTT
TRBJ1-5 TRBV27 - - CASSPRAGNQPQHF TGTGCCAGCAGTCCCAGGGCGGGCAATCAGCCCCAGCATTTT
TRBJ2-7 TRBV24-1 few - CATSGTDVYEQYF TGTGCCACCAGTGGGACGGATGTCTACGAGCAGTACTTC
TRBJ2-3 TRBV15 few TRBD2 CATSRRGGGTDTQYF TGTGCCACCAGCAGGCGGGGGGGCGGCACAGATACGCAGTATTTT
TRBJ2-7 TRBV28 - TRBD2 CASSFQYGSPGGGPHEQYF TGTGCCAGCAGTTTTCAATACGGTTCTCCGGGGGGAGGGCCGCACGAGCAGTACTTC
TRBJ2-1 TRBV20-1 many - CSASARDVYNEQFF TGCAGTGCCTCGGCGCGGGACGTATACAATGAGCAGTTCTTC
TRBJ2-5 TRBV30 - TRBD2 CAWRATSGYYQETQYF TGTGCCTGGAGAGCGACTAGCGGGTACTATCAAGAGACCCAGTACTTC
TRBJ2-7 TRBV11-3 few - CASSLDEYEQYF TGTGCCAGCAGCTTAGACGAGTACGAGCAGTACTTC
TRBJ2-7 TRBV5-1 - - CASSLEMAYEQYF TGCGCCAGCAGCTTGGAAATGGCCTACGAGCAGTACTTC
TRBJ2-5 TRBV4-3 - - CASSQDQRDGRFDLQETQYF TGCGCCAGCAGCCAAGATCAGAGGGACGGCCGGTTCGATCTCCAAGAGACCCAGTACTTC
TRBJ2-1 TRBV11-2 - - CASSRGGAKGNEQFF TGTGCCAGCAGCCGCGGAGGGGCCAAGGGCAATGAGCAGTTCTTC
TRBJ2-3 TRBV12-3/TRBV12-4 - - CASSYAGFSTDTQYF TGTGCCAGCAGTTATGCAGGGTTTAGCACAGATACGCAGTATTTT
TRBJ2-2 TRBV20-1 - TRBD2 CSARNSGDNTGELFF TGCAGTGCTAGAAACAGCGGGGACAACACCGGGGAGCTGTTTTTT
TRBJ2-5 TRBV2 few TRBD2 CASSELGLAPQETQYF TGTGCCAGCAGTGAACTGGGACTAGCCCCTCAAGAGACCCAGTACTTC
TRBJ2-2 TRBV12-3/TRBV12-4 - TRBD2 CASSLQRLATGELFF TGTGCCAGCAGTCTACAGAGACTAGCTACCGGGGAGCTGTTTTTT
TRBJ2-2 TRBV27 few TRBD1 CASSFDDRASTGELFF TGTGCCAGCAGTTTCGATGACAGGGCGAGCACCGGGGAGCTGTTTTTT
TRBJ1-1 TRBV4-1 few - CASSQGQALTEAFF TGCGCCAGCAGCCAAGGACAGGCTTTAACTGAAGCTTTCTTT
TRBJ1-5 TRBV10-2 many - CASGPGDQPQHF TGCGCCAGCGGACCAGGGGATCAGCCCCAGCATTTT
TRBJ1-2 TRBV20-1 few TRBD1 CSAPTGGYGYTF TGCAGTGCTCCGACAGGGGGCTATGGCTACACCTTC
TRBJ1-1 TRBV12-3/TRBV12-4 - - CASSLLPGHTEAFF TGTGCCAGCAGTCTCCTCCCAGGTCACACTGAAGCTTTCTTT